The 10 T cell receptor beta chains in this list originate from one sample, sequenced in a study of T cell responses to AZD1222 COVID-19 vaccine (dated by TCRdb to 2020 to 2022). The receptor library was made with the immunoSEQ multiplex PCR assay. In TCRdb, the immuneACCESS table is reduced to in-frame sequences with V and J assigned. These tables do not hold every clone; where another copy was compared, an unresolved V gene accounts for under half, and the others remain unexplained. This sample gives tens of thousands of clones in total; around 92% of them show up just once. The ten largest clones represent less than 6.5% of the sample. Taken with the paper, the label for time point translates to: baseline before first vaccination. The sequences come from peripheral blood, collected on day 0 of AZD1222 vaccination. These receptors were obtained from an adult in good health.

The gene calls are TRBV6-5 and TRBJ2-7, with 7 positions matching TRBD1. CDR3 size: 14 residues. Unmatched junction bases numbered 11, after V lost 6 bases and J lost 6 bases. CDR1 is MNHEY and CDR2 is SVGAGI in the germline V gene. CDR3 sequence: CASRSGTARLEQYF. CDR3 sequence (DNA): TGTGCCAGCAGATCCGGGACAGCCCGTCTCGAGCAGTACTTC.

The V and J genes are TRBV18 and TRBJ1-1; 7 nucleotides align to TRBD1. The CDR3 length is 16 residues. V lost 4 bases, J lost 4 bases, and 12 bases stayed unmatched. The germline V gene has CDR1 KGHSH and CDR2 LQKENI. In DNA form, the CDR3 reads TGTGCCAGCTCACAAGTCACAGGGGTGAGGCGCACTGAAGCTTTCTTT. Its translation: CASSQVTGVRRTEAFF.

This chain connects TRBV6-4 to TRBJ2-3; 10 bases fit TRBD2. The V and J ends lost 0 bases and 4 bases, in that order; junction bases with no gene match: 7. The CDR3 is 17 residues long. Germline V gene sequence: CDR1 MRHNA, CDR2 SNTAGT. CDR3 sequence (DNA): TGTGCCAGCAGTGACTCGATAGCGGGAGGCGGGGCAGATACGCAGTATTTT. It yields the protein CASSDSIAGGGADTQYF.

The chain links TRBV28 to TRBJ2-2; 11 bases line up with TRBD2. Germline-derived CDR1 and CDR2 are MDHEN and SYDVKM. With V trimmed by 6 bases and J by 7 bases, 10 bases remained unmatched. The CDR3 extends over 16 amino acids. CDR3 sequence: CASSLGTSGSYGELFF. As DNA, the CDR3 is TGTGCCAGCAGCCTCGGGACTAGCGGCTCTTACGGGGAGCTGTTTTTT. Full variable domain (missing parts from reference TRBV28 and TRBJ2-2): DVKVTQSSRYLVKRTGEKVFLECVQDMDHENMFWYRQDPGLGLRLIYFSYDVKMKEKGDIPEGYSVSREKKERFSLILESASTNQTSMYLCASSLGTSGSYGELFFGEGSRLTVL.

This clone was picked up one time. This chain links TRBV5-1 with TRBJ2-7, with no clear D. Deletions cut 0 bases from V and 7 bases from J, with 5 bases between. This CDR3 is 11 amino acids long. Germline-derived CDR1 and CDR2 are SGHRS and YFSETQ. The CDR3 DNA follows: TGCGCCAGCAGCTTGGGGCCAGAGCAGTACTTC. Its protein is CASSLGPEQYF.

The gene calls are TRBV3-1 (or the pseudogene TRBV3-2) and TRBJ2-7; D call uncertain. Trimming pared 3 bases from V and 3 bases from J, leaving 6 bases between. Germline lookup yields CDR1 LGHDT and CDR2 YNNKEL (reference sequence). The CDR3 extends over 12 amino acids. CDR3 loop: CASSQMGYEQYF. CDR3 coding DNA: TGTGCCAGCAGCCAGATGGGCTACGAGCAGTACTTC.

The V and J genes are TRBV6-5 and TRBJ2-7, with TRBD2 matching over 8 bases. Trimming at V came to 2 bases and at J to 2 bases, leaving 8 bases not matched to a gene. The V gene's germline CDR1 is MNHEY and CDR2 SVGAGI. The CDR3 runs 16 residues. The CDR3 nucleotides read TGTGCCAGCAGTTACGAGGGTAGCGGGAACGCCTACGAGCAGTACTTC. It specifies CASSYEGSGNAYEQYF.

The chain combines TRBV6-5 with TRBJ1-2, with D unclear. The V end lost 8 bases, the J end lost 8 bases, and 21 bases lay between the germline ends. The CDR3 sequence is 14 residues long. Germline CDR1 MNHEY, CDR2 SVGAGI. CDR3 region: CASSRPGSTDGYTF. DNA for the CDR3: TGTGCCAGCTCACGCCCGGGCTCGACCGACGGCTACACCTTC.

This clone was observed a single time. This chain uses TRBV6-5 with TRBJ2-2; 10 nucleotides align to TRBD2. V shed 6 bases and J 6 bases; nucleotides not matched to a gene: 7. The CDR3 loop spans 15 amino acids. Germline lookup yields CDR1 MNHEY and CDR2 SVGAGI. The CDR3 is CASRGLAGVAGELFF. CDR3 sequence (DNA): TGTGCCAGCAGGGGGCTAGCGGGAGTAGCCGGGGAGCTGTTTTTT.

The chain combines TRBV27 with TRBJ2-1; 9 bases align to TRBD1. Trimming took 3 bases from V and 7 from J; bases not matched to a gene: 10. Germline V CDR1 and CDR2: MNHEY, SMNVEV (reference sequence). The CDR3 extends over 16 amino acids. DNA of the CDR3: TGTGCCAGCAGTTTGGTCCACGGACAGGGGCAGAATGAGCAGTTCTTC. This encodes CASSLVHGQGQNEQFF.